The 2 T cell receptor beta chains below were found in one sample sequenced in a study of cytomegalovirus exposure and HLA in healthy donors (dated by TCRdb to 2017 to 2019). Receptor amplification or capture employed the immunoSEQ multiplex PCR assay. The multiplex PCR relied on a mix of 60 forward primers for TCR Vbeta segments and 13 reverse primers for TCR Jbeta segments. Drawn from immuneACCESS, this table holds only the in-frame rearrangements with V and J called that TCRdb kept. Clones are partly lost; checked studies trace under half to an unresolved V gene and leave the rest unexplained. In all, the sample holds roughly 190,000 clones, and just under 75% of those were seen once. The leading ten clones occupy more than 4% of the sample. Sequencing used PBMCs. The receptors were gathered from a man aged 25 to 40 in good health and CMV-seropositive.

V gene TRBV19 combines with J gene TRBJ2-1; TRBD2 matches 10 bases. Germline CDR1 reads LNHDA; CDR2 reads SQIVND (reference sequence). The CDR3 contains 15 residues. V lost 5 bases and J lost 6; bases outside the gene matches: 7. The CDR3 reads CASSPLAGGRNEQFF. The CDR3 DNA is TGTGCCAGTAGTCCCTTAGCGGGGGGTCGCAATGAGCAGTTCTTC.

The J gene is TRBJ2-1, the V gene TRBV6-4; 7 positions match TRBD2. From germline, CDR1 is MRHNA and CDR2 SNTAGT. CDR3 length: 16 residues. The J segment lost 0 bases and the V segment lost 0 bases, leaving 2 bases of the junction unmatched. The CDR3 loop is CASSDSGGGSYNEQFF. The CDR3 nucleotides are TGTGCCAGCAGTGACTCGGGGGGGGGCTCCTACAATGAGCAGTTCTTC.